A selection of T cell receptor beta chains follows, all from one sample in a study of CD8+CD57+ T cells in acquired aplastic anemia. In TCRdb, the reads were re-called with MiXCR into one record per CDR3 protein. The data show 150,000 to 200,000 distinct CDR3 sequences, 40% to 55% seen once. Sequenced sample: sorted CD4+, CD8+, or CD8+CD57+ T cells (not recorded which) from PBMCs. The receptors here all came from a human donor with aplastic anemia. Each CDR3 is given with its conserved first and last residue. D genes are given only for firm matches. Expanded clones are given a class, and other clones once, few, many or no size at all.

v_gene	j_gene	abundance	d_gene	CDR3aa	CDR3nt
TRBV6-2/TRBV6-3	TRBJ2-7	NA	TRBD1	CASSYPDREFRTYEQYF	TGTGCCAGCAGTTACCCGGACAGGGAGTTTCGTACCTACGAGCAGTACTTC
TRBV6-5	TRBJ1-5	many	NA	CASSYSLNQPQHF	TGTGCCAGCAGTTACTCGCTCAATCAGCCCCAGCATTTT
TRBV12-3/TRBV12-4	TRBJ1-1	many	NA	CASSFYVGRVDTEAFF	TGTGCCAGCAGTTTTTATGTAGGCAGGGTGGACACTGAAGCTTTCTTT
TRBV20-1	TRBJ1-6	many	NA	CSAGRWDINSPLHF	TGCAGTGCGGGGAGGTGGGACATAAATTCACCCCTCCACTTT
TRBV5-4	TRBJ2-1	NA	NA	CASSLKGTPSYLSYNEQFF	TGTGCCAGCAGCTTGAAAGGGACACCGAGCTACCTTTCCTACAATGAGCAGTTCTTC
TRBV5-1	TRBJ2-6	NA	NA	CASSLASGVAGANVLTF	TGCGCCAGCAGCTTGGCGTCAGGAGTAGCGGGGGCCAACGTCCTGACTTTC
TRBV2	TRBJ2-7	NA	TRBD2	CASNGLAGGEQYF	TGTGCCAGCAATGGACTAGCGGGGGGGGAGCAGTACTTC
TRBV7-9	TRBJ2-7	NA	TRBD2	CASSLEVAGGEQYF	TGTGCCAGCAGCTTAGAAGTGGCGGGGGGCGAGCAGTACTTC
TRBV6-5	TRBJ2-3	many	TRBD1	CASSYNRGASTDTQYF	TGTGCCAGCAGTTACAACAGGGGCGCTAGCACAGATACGCAGTATTTT
TRBV6-1	TRBJ2-3	once	TRBD2	CASRITGGFADTQYF	TGTGCCAGCAGAATAACCGGGGGGTTCGCAGATACGCAGTATTTT